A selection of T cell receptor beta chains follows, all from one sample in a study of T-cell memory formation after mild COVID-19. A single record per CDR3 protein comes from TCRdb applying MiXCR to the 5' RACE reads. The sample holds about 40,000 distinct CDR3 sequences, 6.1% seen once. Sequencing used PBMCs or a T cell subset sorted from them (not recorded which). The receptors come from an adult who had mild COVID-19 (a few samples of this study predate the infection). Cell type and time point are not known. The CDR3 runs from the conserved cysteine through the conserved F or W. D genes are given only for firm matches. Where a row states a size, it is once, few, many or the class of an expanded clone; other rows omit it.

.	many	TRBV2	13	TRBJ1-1	TGTGCCAGCAGGCAGGGTTTTAACACTGAAGCTTTCTTT	CASRQGFNTEAFF
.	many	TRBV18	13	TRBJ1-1	TGTGCCAGCTCACCGGAGTTGAACACTGAAGCTTTCTTT	CASSPELNTEAFF
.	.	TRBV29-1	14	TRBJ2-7	TGCAGCGGCACGCACAGGGGGGGATTCTACGAGCAGTACTTC	CSGTHRGGFYEQYF
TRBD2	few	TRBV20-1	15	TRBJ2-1	TGCAGTGCTAGAGATGGGATAAAGCGGGGGTATGAGCAGTTCTTC	CSARDGIKRGYEQFF
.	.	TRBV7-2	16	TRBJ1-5	TGTGCCAGCAGCTTCGCAGGACAGTTTAGCAATCAGCCCCAGCATTTT	CASSFAGQFSNQPQHF
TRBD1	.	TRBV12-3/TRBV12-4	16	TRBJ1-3	TGTGCCAGCAGTTTTCAGGGGGGATCCTCTGGAAACACCATATATTTT	CASSFQGGSSGNTIYF
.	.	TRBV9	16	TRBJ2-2	TGTGCCAGCAGCGCAAGACAGGGGAGGGACACCGGGGAGCTGTTTTTT	CASSARQGRDTGELFF
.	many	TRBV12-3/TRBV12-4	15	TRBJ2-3	TGTGCCAGCAGTGAACAGGGCGCTAGCACAGATACGCAGTATTTT	CASSEQGASTDTQYF
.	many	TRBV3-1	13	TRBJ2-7	TGTGCCAGCAGCCAAGTCCTCTCCTACGAGCAGTACTTC	CASSQVLSYEQYF
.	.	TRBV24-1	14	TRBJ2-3	TGTGCCACCCGGTCTAGGGCAGCCTCAGATACGCAGTATTTT	CATRSRAASDTQYF
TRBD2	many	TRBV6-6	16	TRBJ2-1	TGTGCCAGCGCCCCTCTACCGGGAGGAGCACACTCAGAGCAGTTCTTC	CASAPLPGGAHSEQFF
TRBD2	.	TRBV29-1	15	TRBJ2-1	TGCAGCGTCCGGACTAGCGGACTGATATACAATGAGCAGTTCTTC	CSVRTSGLIYNEQFF
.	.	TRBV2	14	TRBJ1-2	TGTGCCAGCAGTGAGAACTTTGCGGGCTATGGCTACACCTTC	CASSENFAGYGYTF
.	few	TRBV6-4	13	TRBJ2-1	TGTGCCAGCAGTTCCCTGGGGGGCAGTGAGCAGTTCTTC	CASSSLGGSEQFF
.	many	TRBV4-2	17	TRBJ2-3	TGTGCCAGCAGCCGAGAAGTAACCGGGAGTTGGGAAGATACGCAGTATTTT	CASSREVTGSWEDTQYF
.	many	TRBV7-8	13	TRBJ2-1	TGTGCCAGCAGCTTAGGGAAAAACAATGAGCAGTTCTTC	CASSLGKNNEQFF
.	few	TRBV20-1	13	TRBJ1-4	TGCAGTGCTAGAGCATCGCCTAATGACAAACTGTTTTTT	CSARASPNDKLFF
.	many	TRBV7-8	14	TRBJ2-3	TGTGCCAGCAGCTCCTCGTCGACAGCGGGTACGCAGTATTTT	CASSSSSTAGTQYF
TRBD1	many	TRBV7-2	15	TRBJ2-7	TGTGCCAGCAGTACATCCGGGACAGGAACTTACGAGCAGTACTTC	CASSTSGTGTYEQYF
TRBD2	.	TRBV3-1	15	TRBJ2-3	TGTGCCAGCAGGTTGACTAGCGGATCCACAGATACGCAGTATTTT	CASRLTSGSTDTQYF
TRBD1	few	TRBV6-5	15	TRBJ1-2	TGTGCCAGCAGTTACGGACAGGGGGAGGGCTATGGCTACACCTTC	CASSYGQGEGYGYTF
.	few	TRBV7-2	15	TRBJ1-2	TGTGCCAGCAGCTCACCAAACGGGGGGGCAGGTGGCTACACCTTC	CASSSPNGGAGGYTF
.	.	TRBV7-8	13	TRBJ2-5	TGTGCCAGCAGTATTCGTATGGTGGAGACCCAGTACTTC	CASSIRMVETQYF
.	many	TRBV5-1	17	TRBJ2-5	TGCGCCAGCAGCCCCAAGTATTCGCGGGAAAGCCAAGAGACCCAGTACTTC	CASSPKYSRESQETQYF
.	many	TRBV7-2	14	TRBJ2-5	TGTGCCAGCAGCTTAGCTAGCGCTCAAGAGACCCAGTACTTC	CASSLASAQETQYF
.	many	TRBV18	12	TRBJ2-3	TGTGCCAGCTCACGATCGTTGGATACGCAGTATTTT	CASSRSLDTQYF
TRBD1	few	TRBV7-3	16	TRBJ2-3	TGTGCCAGCAGCTCACAGGGGTCCTTGCCCCGAGATACGCAGTATTTT	CASSSQGSLPRDTQYF
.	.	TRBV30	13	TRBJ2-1	TGTGCCTGGAGTCGTCGTAACAGGGAGCGGCAGTTCTTC	CAWSRRNRERQFF
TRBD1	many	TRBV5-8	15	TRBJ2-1	TGTGCCAGCAGCGACGCCCCCGGACAGGGATGGGAGCAGTTCTTC	CASSDAPGQGWEQFF
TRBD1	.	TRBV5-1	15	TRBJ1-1	TGCGCCAGCAGCTTGGGACAGGGGATGAACACTGAAGCTTTCTTT	CASSLGQGMNTEAFF
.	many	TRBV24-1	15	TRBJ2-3	TGTGCCACCAGTGATTTCCGACAGGGCACAGATACGCAGTATTTT	CATSDFRQGTDTQYF
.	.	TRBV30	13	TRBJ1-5	TGTGCCTGGAGTGTGAAGATGTCCCAGCCCCAGCATTTT	CAWSVKMSQPQHF
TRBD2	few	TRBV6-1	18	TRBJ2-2	TGTGCCAGCAGTATAGTCTCTCTGGCGGGGGGCAAGGCCGGGGAGCTGTTTTTT	CASSIVSLAGGKAGELFF
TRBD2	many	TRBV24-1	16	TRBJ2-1	TGTGCCACCAGTGACCTTAGCGGGAGGGACTACAATGAGCAGTTCTTC	CATSDLSGRDYNEQFF
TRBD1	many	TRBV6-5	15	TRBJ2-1	TGTGCCAGCAGTTATGACAGGGGGCGCTGGGTTGAGCAGTTCTTC	CASSYDRGRWVEQFF
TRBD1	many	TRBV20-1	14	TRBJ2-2	TGCAGTGCTTCTTCCGGGACAGGGTCCCGGGAGCTGTTTTTT	CSASSGTGSRELFF
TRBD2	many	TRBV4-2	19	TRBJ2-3	TGTGCCAGCAGCGTCCGCCCCGCCGGGACTAGCGGCAGCACAGATACGCAGTATTTT	CASSVRPAGTSGSTDTQYF
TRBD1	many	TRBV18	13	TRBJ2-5	TGTGCCAGCTCACCTGGACAGGGAGAGACCCAGTACTTC	CASSPGQGETQYF
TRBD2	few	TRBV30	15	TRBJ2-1	TGTGCCTGGAGTGCGGGACTAGCGTTAGTCAATGAGCAGTTCTTC	CAWSAGLALVNEQFF
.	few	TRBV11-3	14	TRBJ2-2	TGTGCCAGCAGCTTAGGCCCCGACACCGGGGAGCTGTTTTTT	CASSLGPDTGELFF
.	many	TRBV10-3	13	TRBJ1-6	TGTGCCATCACTCCAGGCCAAGATTCACCCCTCCACTTT	CAITPGQDSPLHF
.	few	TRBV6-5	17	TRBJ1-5	TGTGCCAGCAGCTTGTCCGGGACACCCTATAGCAATCAGCCCCAGCATTTT	CASSLSGTPYSNQPQHF
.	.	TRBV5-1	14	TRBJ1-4	TGCGCCAGCAGCCTTACACAGTATAATGAAAAACTGTTTTTT	CASSLTQYNEKLFF
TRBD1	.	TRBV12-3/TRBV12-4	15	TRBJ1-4	TGTGCCAGCAGTTTAGTAGGGGACAGGGACGGAAAACTGTTTTTT	CASSLVGDRDGKLFF
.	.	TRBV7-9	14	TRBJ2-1	TGTGCCAGCAGCTTAGAAAGTCTAGGAAATGAGCAGTTCTTC	CASSLESLGNEQFF